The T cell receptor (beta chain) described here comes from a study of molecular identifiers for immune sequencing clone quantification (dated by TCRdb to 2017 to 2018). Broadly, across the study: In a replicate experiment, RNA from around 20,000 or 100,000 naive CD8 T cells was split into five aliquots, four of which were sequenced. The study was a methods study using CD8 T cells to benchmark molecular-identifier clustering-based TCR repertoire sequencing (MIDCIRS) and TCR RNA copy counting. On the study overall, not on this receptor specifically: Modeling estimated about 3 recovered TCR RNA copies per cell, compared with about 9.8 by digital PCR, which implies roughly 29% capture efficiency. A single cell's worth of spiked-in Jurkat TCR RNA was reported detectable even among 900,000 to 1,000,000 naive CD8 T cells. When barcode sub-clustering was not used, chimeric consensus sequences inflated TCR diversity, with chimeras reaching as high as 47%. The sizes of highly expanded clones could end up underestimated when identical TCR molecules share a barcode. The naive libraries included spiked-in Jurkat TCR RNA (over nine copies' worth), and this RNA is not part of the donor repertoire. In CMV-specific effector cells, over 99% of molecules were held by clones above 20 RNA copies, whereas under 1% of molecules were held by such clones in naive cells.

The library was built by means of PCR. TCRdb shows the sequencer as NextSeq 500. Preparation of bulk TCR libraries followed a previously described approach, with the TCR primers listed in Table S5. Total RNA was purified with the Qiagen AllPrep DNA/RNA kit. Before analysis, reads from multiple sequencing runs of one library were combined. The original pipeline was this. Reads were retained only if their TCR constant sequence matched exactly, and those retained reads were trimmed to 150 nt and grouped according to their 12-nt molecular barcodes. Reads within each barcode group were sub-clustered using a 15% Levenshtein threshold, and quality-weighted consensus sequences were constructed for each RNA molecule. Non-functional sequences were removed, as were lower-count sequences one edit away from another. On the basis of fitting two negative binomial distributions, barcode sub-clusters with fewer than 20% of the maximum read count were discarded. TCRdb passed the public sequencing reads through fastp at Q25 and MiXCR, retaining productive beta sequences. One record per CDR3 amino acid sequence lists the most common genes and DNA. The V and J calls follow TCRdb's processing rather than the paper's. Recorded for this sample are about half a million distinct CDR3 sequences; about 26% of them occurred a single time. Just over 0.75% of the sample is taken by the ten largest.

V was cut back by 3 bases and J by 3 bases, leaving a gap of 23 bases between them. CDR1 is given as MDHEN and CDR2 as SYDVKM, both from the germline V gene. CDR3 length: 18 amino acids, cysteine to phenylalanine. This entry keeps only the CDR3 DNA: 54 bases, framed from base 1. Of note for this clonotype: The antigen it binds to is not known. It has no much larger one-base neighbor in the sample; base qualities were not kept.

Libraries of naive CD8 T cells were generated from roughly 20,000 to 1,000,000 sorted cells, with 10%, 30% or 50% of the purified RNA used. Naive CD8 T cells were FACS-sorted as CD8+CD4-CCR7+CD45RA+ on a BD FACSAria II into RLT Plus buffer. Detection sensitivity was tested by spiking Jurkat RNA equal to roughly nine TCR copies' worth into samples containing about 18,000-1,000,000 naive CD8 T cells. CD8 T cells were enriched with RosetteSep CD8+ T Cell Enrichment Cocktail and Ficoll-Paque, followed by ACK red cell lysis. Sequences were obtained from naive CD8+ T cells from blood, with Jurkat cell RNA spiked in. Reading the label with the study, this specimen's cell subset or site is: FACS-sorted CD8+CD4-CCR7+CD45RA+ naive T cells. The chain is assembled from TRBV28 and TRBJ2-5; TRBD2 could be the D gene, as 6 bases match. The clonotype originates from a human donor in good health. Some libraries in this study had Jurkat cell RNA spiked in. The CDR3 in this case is CASSFDPLGLNNKETQYF. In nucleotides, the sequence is TGTGCCAGCAGTTTCGACCCTCTAGGACTAAATAATAAAGAGACCCAGTACTTC.